This T cell receptor beta chain derives from a study of blood T cell repertoires in COVID-19. This clone is a singleton in its sample. Those who participated ranged in age from roughly 18 to 90 years and resided in some 24 US areas. Recovered Cohort 3 donors showed two negative PCRs, clearance, or symptom resolution. The junction had 8 bases not matched to a gene; V was cut back by 7 bases and J by 5 bases. The CDR3 is 14 residues long. Germline V lookup: CDR1 WNHNN, CDR2 SYGVQD (reference sequence). Profiled with immunoSEQ multiplex PCR; TCRdb holds only in-frame clones, not every one. This table has over 250,000 clones, 80% to 90% appearing once.

This receptor was taken from a woman between 18 and 29 years old who had recovered from COVID-19. The sample taken for sequencing was PBMCs or T cells enriched from blood (not recorded which). The genes are TRBV10-1 and TRBJ1-1; 9 nucleotides align to TRBD1. DNA of the CDR3: TGCGCCAGCATCCTGACAGGGGGATGGACTGAAGCTTTCTTT. Translation: CASILTGGWTEAFF.